A selection of T cell receptor beta chains follows, all from one sample in a study of blood T cell repertoires in COVID-19. Some clones are missing from TCRdb's copy, which holds only in-frame ones; the method was immunoSEQ multiplex PCR. The repertoire holds some 31,000 clones, 85% seen once, with roughly 14% in the top ten. Sequenced: peripheral blood. The receptor source for this set is a human donor with acute or convalescent COVID-19. The donor label of this sample is uncertain. Both conserved end residues are part of each CDR3. The order of the fields is V gene, J gene, CDR3 length, D gene, clone size, CDR3 DNA, CDR3 protein. D genes are given only for firm matches. A clone size is listed for some rows: how often the clone was seen (once, few, many), or a class if it is expanded.

>TRBV14|TRBJ1-2|16|-|once
TGTGCCAGCAGCCAAGTTTATGACGCAGGCCGGTCAGGCTACACCTTC
CASSQVYDAGRSGYTF
>TRBV27|TRBJ1-3|15|-|-
TGTGCCAGCAGTCTCACAGCACCCTCTGGAAACACCATATATTTT
CASSLTAPSGNTIYF
>TRBV7-9|TRBJ1-1|14|-|-
TGTGCCAGCAGCTTGGTAGCAGGGGACACTGAAGCTTTCTTT
CASSLVAGDTEAFF
>TRBV29-1|TRBJ2-5|12|-|-
TGCAGTGGGAGGAGCGGCAAAGAGACCCAGTACTTC
CSGRSGKETQYF
>TRBV19|TRBJ2-5|16|-|-
TGTGCCAGTAGACCCCGGGTGACAGGCAGTCAAGAGACCCAGTACTTC
CASRPRVTGSQETQYF
>TRBV12-5|TRBJ1-1|16|-|-
TGTGCTAGTGGTGCCGGGGGGGAACCCCTCAACACTGAAGCTTTCTTT
CASGAGGEPLNTEAFF
>TRBV7-9|TRBJ2-1|13|TRBD2|-
TGTGCCAGCCTCCGGGACTACTACAATGAGCAGTTCTTC
CASLRDYYNEQFF
>TRBV4-2|TRBJ1-2|17|TRBD1|-
TGTGCCAGCAGCCAAGAACTTCAGGGGGCTGCGAACTATGGCTACACCTTC
CASSQELQGAANYGYTF
>TRBV30|TRBJ1-6|15|-|-
TGTGCCTGGAGTGTACGTTGGACAGATAATTCACCCCTCCACTTT
CAWSVRWTDNSPLHF
>TRBV7-3|TRBJ2-3|13|-|few
TGTGCCAGCAGCTTAAATCAGAGGGATACGCAGTATTTT
CASSLNQRDTQYF
>TRBV24-1|TRBJ2-6|15|TRBD2|-
TGTGCCACCGGGCAGGGAGGGGCTGGGGCCAACGTCCTGACTTTC
CATGQGGAGANVLTF
>TRBV9|TRBJ1-6|16|TRBD1|once
TGTGCCAGCAGCGTAGGACAGGGATGGAATAATTCACCCCTCCACTTT
CASSVGQGWNNSPLHF
>TRBV19|TRBJ1-2|15|-|-
TGTGCCAGTAGTATCGGACAGAGGCCCCACTATGGCTACACCTTC
CASSIGQRPHYGYTF
>TRBV29-1|TRBJ2-1|12|-|-
TGCAGCGTTGGGACGGGAGTGGATGAGCAGTTCTTC
CSVGTGVDEQFF
>TRBV6-2/TRBV6-3|TRBJ2-5|20|TRBD2|-
TGTGCCAGCAGTTACGAGTCCTTGGCTAGCGGGAGGGCCAACTCGGAGACCCAGTACTTC
CASSYESLASGRANSETQYF
>TRBV4-2|TRBJ2-3|15|-|-
TGTGCCAGCAGCCAAGGAGGGCCAACACCAGATACGCAGTATTTT
CASSQGGPTPDTQYF
>TRBV7-2|TRBJ2-5|16|TRBD2|-
TGTGCCAGCAGCTTGGGTTTCGGGGGGGGACAAGAGACCCAGTACTTC
CASSLGFGGGQETQYF
>TRBV20-1|TRBJ1-5|14|TRBD1|once
TGCAGTGCGAGTGACAGGGGCCCGAATCAGCCCCAGCATTTT
CSASDRGPNQPQHF
>TRBV19|TRBJ1-5|15|-|-
TGTGCCAGTAGTGGTTCGACAGGCCCCAATCAGCCCCAGCATTTT
CASSGSTGPNQPQHF
>TRBV9|TRBJ2-1|16|TRBD1|-
TGTGCCAGCAGCGTAGGACAGGGGAGCGGTTTGAATGAGCAGTTCTTC
CASSVGQGSGLNEQFF
>TRBV7-9|TRBJ1-6|13|-|few
TGTGCCAGCAGCCCTCAGGTTGATTCACCCCTCCACTTT
CASSPQVDSPLHF
>TRBV6-5|TRBJ1-4|15|-|-
TGTGCCAGCAGTTACGGCGGGGCAACTAATGAAAAACTGTTTTTT
CASSYGGATNEKLFF
>TRBV27|TRBJ2-4|13|-|-
TGTGCCAGCAGTCCATGGGCAGGGCCTATTCAGTACTTC
CASSPWAGPIQYF
>TRBV7-2|TRBJ1-5|18|-|-
TGTGCCAGCAGCTTAGCCCCCTACAGGGCCCGGGGGGATCAGCCCCAGCATTTT
CASSLAPYRARGDQPQHF
>TRBV29-1|TRBJ1-3|13|-|-
TGCAGCGTTGTCGTCCAGGGGAGAAACACCATATATTTT
CSVVVQGRNTIYF
>TRBV7-2|TRBJ2-1|14|-|-
TGTGCCAGCAGCAATCGGGTAGCGCAAAATGAGCAGTTCTTC
CASSNRVAQNEQFF
>TRBV5-1|TRBJ1-6|15|-|-
TGCGCCACCCTTATACAGGGATTTTATAATTCACCCCTCCACTTT
CATLIQGFYNSPLHF
>TRBV10-3|TRBJ1-5|15|-|-
TGTGCCATCAGTGTAGGGGGGGACAGCAATCAGCCCCAGCATTTT
CAISVGGDSNQPQHF
>TRBV5-4|TRBJ2-2|14|-|-
TGTGCCAGCAGCTTGGACTTTAACACCGGGGAGCTGTTTTTT
CASSLDFNTGELFF
>TRBV4-1|TRBJ2-5|17|TRBD2|-
TGCGCCAGCAGCCAACCAACCGGGACTAGCGGGAAAGAGACCCAGTACTTC
CASSQPTGTSGKETQYF
>TRBV18|TRBJ1-1|15|-|-
TGTGCCAGCTCACCAAACGGGGGGACGAACACTGAAGCTTTCTTT
CASSPNGGTNTEAFF